These 14 T cell receptor beta chains were all obtained from the same sample, sequenced in a study of cytomegalovirus exposure and HLA in healthy donors. Repertoires were generated with immunoSEQ multiplex PCR, while TCRdb's copy carries only in-frame clones and drops some. The table records roughly 200,000 clones, roughly nine tenths of them present only once. Source material: PBMCs. The receptor source for this set is a man aged 30 to 39 in good health and CMV-seropositive.

The chain recombines TRBV12-5 with TRBJ2-7; D is unclear. Germline CDR1 LGHNT, CDR2 FRNRAP. This CDR3 has 15 residues. V was trimmed by 6 bases and J by 2 bases, leaving 17 bases between them. This CDR3 is CASGPSPQPAYEQYF. The CDR3 coding sequence is TGTGCTAGTGGGCCCTCACCCCAGCCGGCCTACGAGCAGTACTTC.

The chain links TRBV28 to TRBJ1-4, with 7 bases identical to TRBD1. Germline V gene data show CDR1 as MDHEN and CDR2 as SYDVKM. Losses at the gene ends were 3 bases for V and 0 bases for J; bases not matched to a gene: 7. This CDR3 region has 17 residues. CDR3 region: CASSLWDRLATNEKLFF. The CDR3 bases are TGTGCCAGCAGTTTGTGGGACAGACTAGCAACTAATGAAAAACTGTTTTTT.

The CDR3 DNA reads as TGTGCCTGGAGCCTAAGGGCAGGGACAGACATTCAGTACTTC. It yields the protein CAWSLRAGTDIQYF. The V gene is TRBV30, the J gene TRBJ2-4; TRBD1 matches at 7 bases. The V gene's germline CDR1 is GTSNPN and CDR2 SVGIG (reference sequence). The CDR3 has 14 residues. Trimming took 3 bases from V and 8 from J; bases not matched to a gene: 10.

The J gene is TRBJ1-2, the V gene TRBV28; D unclear. Trimming removed 8 bases at V and 8 bases at J, with 15 bases between. This CDR3 spans 12 amino acids. Germline lookup yields CDR1 MDHEN and CDR2 SYDVKM. The CDR3 reads CASVDYTWGYTF. CDR3 in DNA: TGTGCCAGCGTAGATTACACGTGGGGCTACACCTTC.

The genes are TRBV19 and TRBJ1-6, with 7 bases that match TRBD1. V dropped 5 bases and J dropped 7; count of bases not matched to a gene: 5. Germline V gene sequence: CDR1 LNHDA, CDR2 SQIVND (reference sequence). The CDR3 consists of 14 residues. The CDR3 reads CASSPGQRNSPLHF. Here the CDR3 DNA reads TGTGCCAGTAGTCCGGGACAGCGCAATTCACCCCTCCACTTT.

This rearrangement joins TRBV6-5 to TRBJ2-7; the D call may be TRBD1 or TRBD2 (5 bases each). Trimming left V 8 bases short and J 3 bases short, with 14 bases between. The CDR3 is 13 amino acids. Germline CDR1 MNHEY, CDR2 SVGAGI. The CDR3 sequence is CASGPGPLYEQYF. As DNA, the CDR3 is TGTGCCAGCGGGCCGGGACCTCTCTACGAGCAGTACTTC.

This rearrangement joins TRBV19 to TRBJ2-1; D may correspond to TRBD1 or TRBD2 (6 bases each). Trimming took 3 bases from V and 4 from J, leaving 13 bases between them. In germline, CDR1 is LNHDA, CDR2 SQIVND (reference sequence). The CDR3 totals 15 residues. The CDR3 reads CASSIEGGLYNEQFF. The CDR3 region has the DNA TGTGCCAGTAGTATTGAAGGGGGGTTATACAATGAGCAGTTCTTC.

CDR3 residues: CASFGYRGYEQYF. CDR3 bases: TGTGCCAGCTTTGGGTACAGGGGGTACGAGCAGTACTTC. V usage is TRBV6-6 and J usage is TRBJ2-7; 8 bases agree with TRBD1. Trimming took 8 bases from V and 4 from J; bases not matched to a gene: 7. The germline V gene has CDR1 MNHNY and CDR2 SVGAGI (reference sequence). The CDR3 contains 13 residues.

V usage is TRBV30 and J usage is TRBJ1-6, with D uncertain. V lost 6 bases and J 8 bases, leaving 20 bases between the germline ends. CDR1 GTSNPN and CDR2 SVGIG come from the germline V gene (reference sequence). CDR3 size: 15 residues. The DNA for the CDR3 is TGTGCCTGCCTCCGAAGCAGTGGCGGGGATTCACCCCTCCACTTT. It encodes CACLRSSGGDSPLHF.

The rearrangement uses TRBV9 and TRBJ2-7; D is unresolved. Trimming took off 4 bases at V and 6 bases at J, with 8 bases between the two ends. The CDR3 length is 11 residues. CDR1 and CDR2 (germline): SGDLS, YYNGEE. The CDR3 nucleotides read TGTGCCAGCAGCCCCATATCCGAGCAGTACTTC. This codes for CASSPISEQYF.

V usage is TRBV2 and J usage is TRBJ2-7; weak D call: TRBD2 (6 bases). The CDR3 is 13 amino acids. V dropped 8 bases and J dropped 0 bases, with 11 bases sitting between them. The germline CDR1 and CDR2 sequences are SNHLY and FYNNEI. The chain's CDR3 is CASRGDFSYEQYF. DNA of the CDR3: TGTGCCAGCCGCGGGGACTTCTCCTACGAGCAGTACTTC.

This clone was seen a handful of times. The chain joins TRBV28 to TRBJ2-7; D is possibly TRBD1 or TRBD2 (5 bases each). Between the trimmed V and J ends, which lost 5 bases and 4 bases, there was a span of 15 bases. Germline assignment: CDR1 MDHEN and CDR2 SYDVKM. This CDR3 is built from 14 residues. The CDR3 nucleotides read TGTGCCAGCAGTGCCGGGACGCCACCTTACGAGCAGTACTTC. Translating it yields CASSAGTPPYEQYF. Combining the CDR3 with reference TRBV28 and TRBJ2-7 gives the whole variable domain DVKVTQSSRYLVKRTGEKVFLECVQDMDHENMFWYRQDPGLGLRLIYFSYDVKMKEKGDIPEGYSVSREKKERFSLILESASTNQTSMYLCASSAGTPPYEQYFGPGTRLTVT.

The chain carries TRBV2 and TRBJ2-2; D gene uncertain. The CDR3 has 14 amino acids. V was shortened by 6 bases and J by 5 bases, with 13 bases between the two germline ends. The germline V gene encodes CDR1 SNHLY and CDR2 FYNNEI. In DNA, the CDR3 is TGTGCCAGCAGGGGCATCGAGGTAACCGGGGAGCTGTTTTTT. This codes for CASRGIEVTGELFF.

The chain is built from TRBV7-2 and TRBJ2-7; 9 bases map to TRBD1. CDR3 length: 15 residues. The V segment lost 1 base and the J segment 4 bases; nucleotides outside the gene matches: 5. The V gene's germline CDR1 is SGHTA and CDR2 FQGNSA. The CDR3 DNA is TGTGCCAGCAGCTTAGAGGGGACAGGGAGATACGAGCAGTACTTC. As protein: CASSLEGTGRYEQYF.